A single sample is the source of the 10 T cell receptor beta chains below, sequenced in a study of shared clonotypes between healthy human individuals. Method: immunoSEQ multiplex PCR; TCRdb's copy keeps in-frame clones and lacks some. Among more than 2,000,000 clones listed, approximately 95% were seen once. Sample: naive CD4+ T cells from PBMCs. The sample's subset: CD45RA+ positively selected. Receptors originate from a man aged 18-30 years in good health. Some clones in this sample may be carry-over from other donors' samples.

Of note for this clone: This CDR3 is also generated by other DNA sequences in the sample. The chain joins TRBV10-3 to TRBJ1-1; 8 nucleotides align to TRBD1. V lost 10 bases to trimming and J lost 1 base; unmatched junction nucleotides: 5. This CDR3 is built from 13 residues. Germline assignment: CDR1 ENHRY and CDR2 SYGVKD. The CDR3 sequence is CATQGQGNTEAFF. The DNA for the CDR3 is TGTGCCACACAAGGACAGGGGAACACTGAAGCTTTCTTT.

V is TRBV5-1 and J is TRBJ2-2, with D unclear. The ends were cut back, 2 bases at V and 6 bases at J, with 14 bases in the middle. Germline CDR1 is SGHRS and CDR2 is YFSETQ. The CDR3 totals 15 residues. The CDR3 nucleotides are TGCGCCAGCAGCTTAGTGGGCTATAGCTCCGGGGAGCTGTTTTTT. This sequence encodes CASSLVGYSSGELFF.

The chain links TRBV18 to TRBJ2-2; 8 bases line up with TRBD1. Germline assignment: CDR1 KGHSH and CDR2 LQKENI. J gave up 4 bases and V 3 bases, and 7 bases lay outside the gene matches. The CDR3 is 16 amino acids. This chain's CDR3 is CASSPRTGLATGELFF. CDR3 nucleotide sequence: TGTGCCAGCTCACCTAGGACAGGGTTGGCCACCGGGGAGCTGTTTTTT. Filled out from reference TRBV18 and TRBJ2-2, the complete variable domain reads NAGVMQNPRHLVRRRGQEARLRCSPMKGHSHVYWYRQLPEEGLKFMVYLQKENIIDESGMPKERFSAEFPKEGPSILRIQQVVRGDSAAYFCASSPRTGLATGELFFGEGSRLTVL.

This sequence joins TRBV28 and TRBJ2-7, with 10 bases that match TRBD2. Germline V CDR1 and CDR2: MDHEN, SYDVKM. Trimming took 2 bases from V and 5 from J; bases not matched to a gene: 15. The length of the CDR3 is 18 residues. CDR3 bases: TGTGCCAGCAGTTTACGGTATTTTAGGACTAGCGGTTCCCACGAGCAGTACTTC. This gives the protein CASSLRYFRTSGSHEQYF.

On this clone: The same CDR3 can be traced to other DNA sequences in this sample. This sequence joins TRBV29-1 and TRBJ1-1, with D hard to call. V was cut by 3 bases and J by 0 bases, with 5 bases left in between. The CDR3 extends over 12 amino acids. Germline V gene sequence: CDR1 SQVTM, CDR2 ANQGSEA. The CDR3 reads CSVDRVNTEAFF. The DNA for the CDR3 is TGCAGCGTTGATAGGGTGAACACTGAAGCTTTCTTT.

CDR3 DNA: TGTGCCAGCAGTGAGGCTAGCGGGAGCTGGGAGACCCAGTACTTC. Its translation is CASSEASGSWETQYF. V is TRBV2 and J is TRBJ2-5; 10 bases fit TRBD2. The trim removed 3 bases at V and 5 bases at J, leaving 6 bases unmatched. The germline CDR1 and CDR2 sequences are SNHLY and FYNNEI. The CDR3 length is 15 residues. The variable domain in full, completed from reference TRBV2 and TRBJ2-5, reads EPEVTQTPSHQVTQMGQEVILRCVPISNHLYFYWYRQILGQKVEFLVSFYNNEISEKSEIFDDQFSVERPDGSNFTLKIRSTKLEDSAMYFCASSEASGSWETQYFGPGTRLLVL.

V gene TRBV29-1 combines with J gene TRBJ2-3, with D possibly being TRBD1 (6 bases). Germline CDR1 SQVTM, CDR2 ANQGSEA. CDR3 length: 14 residues. V was trimmed by 7 bases and J by 6 bases, leaving 20 bases between them. CDR3: CSANLGAGPDTQYF. In DNA, the CDR3 is TGCAGCGCCAACTTGGGGGCAGGACCGGATACGCAGTATTTT.

The chain carries TRBV28 and TRBJ1-2; a weak D match, TRBD1 (5 bases). Germline-derived CDR1 and CDR2 are MDHEN and SYDVKM. V was shortened by 7 bases and J by 2 bases, with 14 bases between the two germline ends. The length of the CDR3 is 14 residues. For the CDR3, the DNA is TGTGCCAGCACCGGGACGATAGCGAACTATGGCTACACCTTC. This translates into CASTGTIANYGYTF.

To note about this clone: Additional DNA sequences in this sample encode the identical CDR3. The gene calls are TRBV28 and TRBJ1-2, with D unclear. CDR1 MDHEN and CDR2 SYDVKM come from the germline V gene. This CDR3 comprises 12 residues. Trimming cost V 2 bases and J 5 bases, with 6 bases left between them. CDR3 bases: TGTGCCAGCAGTTTACGTCGATATGGCTACACCTTC. Translated: CASSLRRYGYTF.

The rearrangement links TRBV19 to TRBJ2-2; possibly TRBD2 for D (6 bases). V was cut by 3 bases and J by 2 bases, with 10 bases left in between. The CDR3 sequence is 15 residues long. Germline V gene data show CDR1 as LNHDA and CDR2 as SQIVND (reference sequence). CDR3 in DNA: TGTGCCAGTAGTATCCGGGGAGGAAACACCGGGGAGCTGTTTTTT. Its protein product is CASSIRGGNTGELFF. The complete variable domain, with remaining parts taken from reference TRBV19 and TRBJ2-2, reads DGGITQSPKYLFRKEGQNVTLSCEQNLNHDAMYWYRQDPGQGLRLIYYSQIVNDFQKGDIAEGYSVSREKKESFPLTVTSAQKNPTAFYLCASSIRGGNTGELFFGEGSRLTVL.